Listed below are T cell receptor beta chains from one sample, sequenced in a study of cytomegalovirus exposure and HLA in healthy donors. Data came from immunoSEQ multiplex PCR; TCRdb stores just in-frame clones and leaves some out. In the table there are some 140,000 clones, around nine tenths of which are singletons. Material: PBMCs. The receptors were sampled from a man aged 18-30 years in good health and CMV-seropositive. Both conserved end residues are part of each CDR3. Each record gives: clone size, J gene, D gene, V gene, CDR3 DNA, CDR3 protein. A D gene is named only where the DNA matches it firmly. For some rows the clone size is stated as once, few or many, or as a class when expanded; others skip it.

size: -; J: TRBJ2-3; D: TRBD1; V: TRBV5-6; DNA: TGTGCCAGCAGGGGGACAGGGGGCAGAGATACGCAGTATTTT; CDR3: CASRGTGGRDTQYF
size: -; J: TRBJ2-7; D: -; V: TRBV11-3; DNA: TGTGCCAGCAGCTTAGATCCGGGCTACGAGCAGTACTTC; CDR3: CASSLDPGYEQYF
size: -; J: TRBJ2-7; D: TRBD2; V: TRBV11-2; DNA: TGTGCCAGCAGTGACATAGCGGGAGCCTCCTACGAGCAGTACTTC; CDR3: CASSDIAGASYEQYF
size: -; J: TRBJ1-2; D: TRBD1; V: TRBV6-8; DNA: TGTGCCAGCAGTTACTCAGGGACAGGAAGCACCAACCCAAACTATGGCTACACCTTC; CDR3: CASSYSGTGSTNPNYGYTF
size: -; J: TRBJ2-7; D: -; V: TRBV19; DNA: TGTGCCAGTAGTATCCCGACAAAAAACGAGCAGTACTTC; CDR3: CASSIPTKNEQYF
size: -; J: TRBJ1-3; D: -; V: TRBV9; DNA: TGTGCCAGCAGCGTAAACCAGGGGTTCTCTGGAAACACCATATATTTT; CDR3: CASSVNQGFSGNTIYF
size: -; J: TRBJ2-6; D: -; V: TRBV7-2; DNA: TGTGCCAGCAGCCTCGCAGTCTCTGGGGCCAACGTCCTGACTTTC; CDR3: CASSLAVSGANVLTF
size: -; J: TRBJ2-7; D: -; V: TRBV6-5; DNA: TGTGCCAGCAGTTACGTAGCCTACGAGCAGTACTTC; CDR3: CASSYVAYEQYF
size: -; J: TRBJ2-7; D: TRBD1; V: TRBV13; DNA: TGTGCCAGCAGCAACCCGGGACAGGGATACTACGAGCAGTACTTC; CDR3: CASSNPGQGYYEQYF
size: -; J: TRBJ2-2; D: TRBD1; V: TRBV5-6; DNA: TGTGCCAGCAGTTGGGGACAGGTCCCAGGCGGGGAGCTGTTTTTT; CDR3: CASSWGQVPGGELFF
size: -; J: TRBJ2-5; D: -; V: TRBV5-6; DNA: TGTGCCAGCAGCCCGGACTCGGGGGTAGAGACCCAGTACTTC; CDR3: CASSPDSGVETQYF
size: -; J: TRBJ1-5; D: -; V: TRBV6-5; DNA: TGTGCCAGCAGCCACGGACAGAACAATCAGCCCCAGCATTTT; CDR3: CASSHGQNNQPQHF
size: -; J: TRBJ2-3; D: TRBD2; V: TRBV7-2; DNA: TGTGCCAGCACCTCCCCGGGACTAGCGGGGGGGCAGGCAGATACGCAGTATTTT; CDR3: CASTSPGLAGGQADTQYF
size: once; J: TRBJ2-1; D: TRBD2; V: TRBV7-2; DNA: TGTGCCAGCAGCTCCCCGGGACTAGCGGGAGTGAATGAGCAGTTCTTC; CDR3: CASSSPGLAGVNEQFF
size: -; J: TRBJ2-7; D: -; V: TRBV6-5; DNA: TGTGCCAGCAGTTACGGTGATACCAGCTCCTACGAGCAGTACTTC; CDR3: CASSYGDTSSYEQYF